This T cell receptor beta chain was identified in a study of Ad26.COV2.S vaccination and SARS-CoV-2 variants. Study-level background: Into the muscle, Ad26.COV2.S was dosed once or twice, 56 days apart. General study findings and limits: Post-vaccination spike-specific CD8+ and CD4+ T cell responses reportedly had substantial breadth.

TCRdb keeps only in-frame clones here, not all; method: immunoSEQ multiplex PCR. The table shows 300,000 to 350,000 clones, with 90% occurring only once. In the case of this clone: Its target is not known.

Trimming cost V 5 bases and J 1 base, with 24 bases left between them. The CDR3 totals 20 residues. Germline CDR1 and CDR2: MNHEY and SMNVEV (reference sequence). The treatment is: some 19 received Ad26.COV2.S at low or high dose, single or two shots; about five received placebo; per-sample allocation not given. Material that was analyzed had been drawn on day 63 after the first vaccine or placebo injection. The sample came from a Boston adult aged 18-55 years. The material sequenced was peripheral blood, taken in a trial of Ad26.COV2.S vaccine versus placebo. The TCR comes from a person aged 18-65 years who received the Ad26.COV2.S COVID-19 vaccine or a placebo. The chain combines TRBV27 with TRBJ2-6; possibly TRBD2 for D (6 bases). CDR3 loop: CASSAGPGWSFGSGANVLTF. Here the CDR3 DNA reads TGTGCCAGCAGTGCGGGGCCCGGATGGTCGTTCGGGTCTGGGGCCAACGTCCTGACTTTC. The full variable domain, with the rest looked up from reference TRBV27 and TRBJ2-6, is EAQVTQNPRYLITVTGKKLTVTCSQNMNHEYMSWYRQDPGLGLRQIYYSMNVEVTDKGDVPEGYKVSRKEKRNFPLILESPSPNQTSLYFCASSAGPGWSFGSGANVLTFGAGSRLTVL.